Listed below are T cell receptor beta chains from one sample, sequenced in a study of radiation and T cells in renal cell carcinoma. Only in-frame clones appear in the TCRdb table, and some are missing; sequencing was by immunoSEQ multiplex PCR. In the table there are around 95,000 clones, around 84% of which are singletons. The sequenced sample was blood, obtained from a patient whose treatment included radiotherapy and nephrectomy. The origin of the receptors is a man between 60 and 70 years old with renal cell carcinoma. The CDR3 runs from the conserved cysteine through the conserved F or W. The D gene is left open where the match is weak. A clone size is listed for some rows: how often the clone was seen (once, few, many), or a class if it is expanded.

V gene	clone size	D gene	J gene	CDR3 protein	CDR3 DNA
TRBV21-1	NA	NA	TRBJ2-5	CASSKREGLETQYF	TGTGCCAGCAGCAAGCGGGAGGGGCTTGAGACCCAGTACTTC
TRBV28	NA	TRBD1	TRBJ2-7	CATTGGYEQYF	TGTGCCACGACAGGGGGCTACGAGCAGTACTTC
TRBV11-2	NA	NA	TRBJ2-7	CASSPLGSAYEQYF	TGTGCCAGCAGCCCATTGGGTAGTGCCTACGAGCAGTACTTC
TRBV7-2	NA	NA	TRBJ2-2	CASSPTYGELFF	TGTGCCAGCAGCCCGACGTACGGGGAGCTGTTTTTT
TRBV19	NA	NA	TRBJ1-3	CASSIIPQGSSGNTIYF	TGTGCCAGTAGTATAATTCCTCAGGGGAGCTCTGGAAACACCATATATTTT
TRBV5-1	NA	NA	TRBJ2-7	CASSFTGPPAYEQYF	TGCGCCAGCAGCTTTACGGGGCCTCCGGCCTACGAGCAGTACTTC
TRBV5-8	NA	NA	TRBJ2-4	CASSLDQGWNIQYF	TGTGCCAGCAGCTTGGATCAGGGGTGGAACATTCAGTACTTC
TRBV6-6	NA	NA	TRBJ2-7	CASSQTGYEQYF	TGTGCCAGCAGTCAGACAGGCTACGAGCAGTACTTC
TRBV5-1	NA	NA	TRBJ1-3	CASSLLGPSGNTIYF	TGCGCCAGCAGCTTGCTGGGACCCTCTGGAAACACCATATATTTT
TRBV7-9	NA	NA	TRBJ2-5	CASSPPRETQYF	TGTGCCAGCAGCCCACCACGGGAGACCCAGTACTTC
TRBV5-4	NA	NA	TRBJ2-2	CASSLAGNTGELFF	TGTGCCAGCAGCTTGGCTGGGAACACCGGGGAGCTGTTTTTT
TRBV10-3	NA	NA	TRBJ1-4	CAISTPSQGNEKLFF	TGTGCCATCAGTACCCCGTCGCAGGGAAATGAAAAACTGTTTTTT
TRBV6-1	NA	NA	TRBJ2-2	CASSPRGVGELFF	TGTGCCAGCAGTCCCAGGGGGGTGGGGGAGCTGTTTTTT
TRBV28	NA	NA	TRBJ2-7	CASSPGVPPYEQYF	TGTGCCAGCAGTCCCGGGGTACCTCCTTACGAGCAGTACTTC
TRBV5-1	NA	NA	TRBJ2-1	CASSLGGSQGMTQFF	TGCGCCAGCAGCTTGGGTGGGAGCCAAGGAATGACACAGTTCTTC
TRBV11-1	NA	TRBD2	TRBJ2-3	CASKQVAGLDTQYF	TGTGCCAGCAAACAAGTAGCGGGATTGGATACGCAGTATTTT
TRBV30	NA	TRBD2	TRBJ2-1	CAWSLAGARGEQFF	TGTGCCTGGAGTCTAGCGGGAGCTCGGGGTGAGCAGTTCTTC
TRBV9	NA	NA	TRBJ1-1	CASGGAPGRGAEAFF	TGTGCCAGCGGAGGGGCCCCAGGGCGGGGTGCTGAAGCTTTCTTT
TRBV5-4	NA	TRBD1	TRBJ1-4	CASSWAGTDEKLFF	TGTGCCAGCAGCTGGGCAGGGACAGACGAAAAACTGTTTTTT
TRBV28	NA	NA	TRBJ1-2	CASSFDRNGYTF	TGTGCCAGCAGTTTTGACAGGAATGGCTACACCTTC
TRBV11-3	NA	TRBD1	TRBJ2-7	CASSPGQGGLAASYEQYF	TGTGCCAGCAGCCCCGGACAGGGGGGGCTAGCGGCTTCCTACGAGCAGTACTTC
TRBV9	NA	NA	TRBJ2-3	CASSVGNTDTQYF	TGTGCCAGCAGCGTAGGCAACACAGATACGCAGTATTTT
TRBV6-6	NA	NA	TRBJ2-2	CASGRGRSTGELFF	TGTGCCAGCGGGAGGGGGCGCAGCACCGGGGAGCTGTTTTTT
TRBV14	NA	TRBD1	TRBJ1-2	CASSQERQGINYGYTF	TGTGCCAGCAGCCAGGAGAGACAGGGGATAAACTATGGCTACACCTTC
TRBV5-1	NA	NA	TRBJ2-1	CASSLQLNSYNEQFF	TGCGCCAGCAGCTTGCAACTGAACTCCTACAATGAGCAGTTCTTC
TRBV7-8	NA	TRBD2	TRBJ2-3	CASSLVLLIGGSGTDTQYF	TGTGCCAGCAGCTTAGTACTATTAATCGGGGGGTCAGGGACAGATACGCAGTATTTT
TRBV5-6	NA	TRBD2	TRBJ2-5	CASSSRLAGGETQYF	TGTGCCAGCAGCTCCCGACTAGCGGGTGGAGAGACCCAGTACTTC
TRBV5-1	NA	TRBD2	TRBJ2-1	CASSGGRFVNEQFF	TGCGCCAGCAGTGGCGGGAGGTTTGTCAATGAGCAGTTCTTC
TRBV7-9	NA	NA	TRBJ2-5	CASSGRQETQYF	TGTGCCAGCAGTGGGCGCCAAGAGACCCAGTACTTC
TRBV19	once	NA	TRBJ1-2	CASSMKAGPLYGYTF	TGTGCCAGTAGTATGAAGGCAGGTCCCCTATATGGCTACACCTTC
TRBV30	NA	TRBD2	TRBJ2-5	CACLTGGLAGGPLETQYF	TGTGCCTGTCTAACGGGCGGGCTAGCGGGAGGGCCTTTGGAGACCCAGTACTTC
TRBV28	NA	TRBD2	TRBJ2-2	CASSLGASGRPGELFF	TGTGCCAGCAGTTTAGGCGCTAGCGGGAGACCCGGGGAGCTGTTTTTT
TRBV7-9	NA	TRBD1	TRBJ2-7	CASSSTGGSYEQYF	TGTGCCAGCAGTTCGACAGGGGGATCCTACGAGCAGTACTTC
TRBV27	NA	NA	TRBJ2-2	CASSLIALERSGELFF	TGTGCCAGCAGTTTGATAGCTTTGGAACGGTCCGGGGAGCTGTTTTTT
TRBV7-3	NA	NA	TRBJ2-2	CASSLTGNTGELFF	TGTGCCAGCAGCTTGACAGGGAACACCGGGGAGCTGTTTTTT